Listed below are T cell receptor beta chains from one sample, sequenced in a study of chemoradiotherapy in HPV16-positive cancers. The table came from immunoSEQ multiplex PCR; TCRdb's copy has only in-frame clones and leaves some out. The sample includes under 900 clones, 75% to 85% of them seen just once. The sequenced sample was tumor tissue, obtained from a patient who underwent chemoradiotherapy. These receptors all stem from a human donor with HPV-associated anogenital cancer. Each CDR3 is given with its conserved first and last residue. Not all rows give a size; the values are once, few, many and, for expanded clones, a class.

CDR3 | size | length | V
CASSLDRALYEQYF | NA | 14 | TRBV5-1
CASSLPYANTEAFF | NA | 14 | TRBV7-9
CASSLGQLGTEAFF | NA | 14 | TRBV7-9
CASSVSSLKETQYF | NA | 14 | TRBV9
CASSVGSSGIGNEQFF | NA | 16 | TRBV14
CASSFSGVQTDTQYF | NA | 15 | TRBV7-2
CASSPRDGGYEQYF | NA | 14 | TRBV6-6
CASSYGQGWTEAFF | few | 14 | TRBV6-1
CASSDGTDYNEQFF | NA | 14 | TRBV19
CASSVDRNSNQPQHF | NA | 15 | TRBV4-3
CASSPRTGWSTDTQYF | NA | 16 | TRBV18
CASSNYMGIGNTEAFF | NA | 16 | TRBV14
CASSLKGVAEAFF | few | 13 | TRBV5-6